This T cell receptor (beta chain) was observed in a study of T-cell reconstitution after alpha-beta-depleted transplantation in children. This clonotype was seen a handful of times. As it was prepared, the TCRbeta library received unique molecular identifiers. TCRdb fed the PCR reads into MiXCR, producing one record per CDR3 protein. This table holds hundreds of thousands of distinct CDR3 sequences, approximately 15% found once. Germline CDR1 and CDR2: SQVTM and ANQGSEA. J was trimmed by 6 bases and V by 7 bases; bases with no gene match: 12. The CDR3 is 13 amino acids. The sequencing used PBMCs from the stem cell graft donor, collected from the stem cell graft. This receptor was taken from a human donor who donated a stem cell graft to a child with acute myeloid leukemia. The J gene is TRBJ2-7, the V gene TRBV29-1; TRBD2 matches 7 bases. The CDR3 DNA sequence: TGCAGCGGACCAGAATGGGGAGGGATCGAGCAGTACGTC. This gives the protein CSGPEWGGIEQYV.